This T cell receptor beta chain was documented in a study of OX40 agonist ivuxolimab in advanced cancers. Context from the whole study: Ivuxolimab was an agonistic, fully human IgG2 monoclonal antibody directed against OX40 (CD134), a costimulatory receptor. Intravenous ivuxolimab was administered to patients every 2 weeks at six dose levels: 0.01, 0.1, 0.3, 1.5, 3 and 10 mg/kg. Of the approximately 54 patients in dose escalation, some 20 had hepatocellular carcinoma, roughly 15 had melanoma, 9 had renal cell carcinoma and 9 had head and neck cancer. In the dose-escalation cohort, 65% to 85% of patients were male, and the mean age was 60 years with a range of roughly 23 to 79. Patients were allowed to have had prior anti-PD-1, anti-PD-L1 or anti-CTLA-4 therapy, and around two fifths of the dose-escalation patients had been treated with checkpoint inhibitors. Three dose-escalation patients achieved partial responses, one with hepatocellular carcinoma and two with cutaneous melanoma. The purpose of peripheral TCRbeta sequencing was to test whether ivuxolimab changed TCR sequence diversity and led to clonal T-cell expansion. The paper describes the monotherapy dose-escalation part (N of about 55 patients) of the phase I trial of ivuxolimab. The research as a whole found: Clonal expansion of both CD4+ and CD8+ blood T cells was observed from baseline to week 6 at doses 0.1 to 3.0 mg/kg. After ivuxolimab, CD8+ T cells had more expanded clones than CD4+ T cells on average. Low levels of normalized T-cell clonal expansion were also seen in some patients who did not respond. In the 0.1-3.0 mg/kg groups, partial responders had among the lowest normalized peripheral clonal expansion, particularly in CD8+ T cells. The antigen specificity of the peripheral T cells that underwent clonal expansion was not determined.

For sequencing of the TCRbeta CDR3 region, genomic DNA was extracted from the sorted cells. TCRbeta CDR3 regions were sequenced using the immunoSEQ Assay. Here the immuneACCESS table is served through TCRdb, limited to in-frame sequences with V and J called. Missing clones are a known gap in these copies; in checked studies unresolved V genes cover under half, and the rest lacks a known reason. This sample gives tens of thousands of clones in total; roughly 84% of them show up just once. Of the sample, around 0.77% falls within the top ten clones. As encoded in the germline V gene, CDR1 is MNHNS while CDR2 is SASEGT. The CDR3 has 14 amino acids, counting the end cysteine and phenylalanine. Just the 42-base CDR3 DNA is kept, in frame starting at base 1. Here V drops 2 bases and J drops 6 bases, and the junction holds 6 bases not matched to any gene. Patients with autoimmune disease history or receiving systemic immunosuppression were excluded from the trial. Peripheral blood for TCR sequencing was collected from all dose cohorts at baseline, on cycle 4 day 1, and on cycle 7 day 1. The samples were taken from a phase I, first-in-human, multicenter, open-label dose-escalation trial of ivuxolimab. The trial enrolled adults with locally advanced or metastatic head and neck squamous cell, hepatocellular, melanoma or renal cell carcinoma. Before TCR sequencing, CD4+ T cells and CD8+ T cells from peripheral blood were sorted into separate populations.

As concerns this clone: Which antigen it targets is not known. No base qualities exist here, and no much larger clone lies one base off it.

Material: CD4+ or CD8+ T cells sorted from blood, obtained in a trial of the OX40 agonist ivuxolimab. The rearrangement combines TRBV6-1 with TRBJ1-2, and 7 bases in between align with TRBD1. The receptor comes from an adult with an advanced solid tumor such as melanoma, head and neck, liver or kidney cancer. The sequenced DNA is TGTGCCAGCAGTGAAAACAGGGGAATTGATGGCTACACCTTC. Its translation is CASSENRGIDGYTF.